Below are 20 T cell receptor beta chains sequenced from a single sample in a study of blood T cell repertoires in COVID-19. The method was immunoSEQ multiplex PCR; TCRdb's version includes in-frame clones alone and lacks a portion of them. The data show about 190,000 clones, with around four fifths seen just once and 20% held by the top ten. Sequenced: peripheral blood. The source of these receptors is a human donor in a cohort sampled during active COVID-19.

The V call is TRBV19, the J call TRBJ2-5; D is possibly TRBD2 (7 bases). Trimming pared 5 bases from V and 4 bases from J, leaving 17 bases between. Per germline, CDR1 LNHDA and CDR2 SQIVND (reference sequence). The CDR3 sequence is 15 residues long. Here the CDR3 DNA reads TGTGCCAGTAGTTCTCAACAGGGAGGGGCAGAGACCCAGTACTTC. Protein sequence: CASSSQQGGAETQYF. Using reference TRBV19 and TRBJ2-5 for the parts outside the CDR3, the full variable domain is DGGITQSPKYLFRKEGQNVTLSCEQNLNHDAMYWYRQDPGQGLRLIYYSQIVNDFQKGDIAEGYSVSREKKESFPLTVTSAQKNPTAFYLCASSSQQGGAETQYFGPGTRLLVL.

The V call is TRBV11-2, the J call TRBJ2-7; a weak D match, TRBD2 (5 bases). The V end was cut by 2 bases, the J end by 7 bases, with 12 bases between. This CDR3 is built from 13 residues. CDR1 is SGHAT and CDR2 is FQNNGV in the germline V gene. In DNA form, the CDR3 reads TGTGCCAGCAGCTTATACGTCGAGGGAGAGCAGTACGTC. As protein: CASSLYVEGEQYV.

This chain uses TRBV18 with TRBJ2-7; a possible D gene is TRBD1 (6 bases). V was trimmed by 7 bases and J by 5 bases, leaving 21 bases between them. The length of the CDR3 is 15 residues. Germline V gene sequence: CDR1 KGHSH, CDR2 LQKENI. The CDR3 DNA reads as TGTGCCAGCTGGGCAGGGGACACGGGCGCCAACGAGCAGTACTTC. This sequence encodes CASWAGDTGANEQYF.

In the case of this clone: At the DNA level, this CDR3 is encoded by other sequences in the same sample as well. The chain joins TRBV2 to TRBJ2-3; TRBD2 agrees at 11 bases. Trimming removed 8 bases from V and 0 bases from J; junction bases left unmatched: 1. This CDR3 contains 14 residues. Germline V CDR1 and CDR2: SNHLY, FYNNEI. CDR3 region: CASRLAGSTDTQYF. As DNA, the CDR3 is TGTGCCAGCCGACTAGCGGGAAGCACAGATACGCAGTATTTT. The full variable domain, its missing parts supplied by reference TRBV2 and TRBJ2-3, is EPEVTQTPSHQVTQMGQEVILRCVPISNHLYFYWYRQILGQKVEFLVSFYNNEISEKSEIFDDQFSVERPDGSNFTLKIRSTKLEDSAMYFCASRLAGSTDTQYFGPGTRLTVL.

The CDR3 loop is CASSEAWALYEQYF. The CDR3 DNA sequence: TGTGCCAGCAGTGAGGCATGGGCCCTGTACGAGCAGTACTTC. The V and J genes are TRBV6-1 and TRBJ2-7, with D hard to call. V lost 3 bases, J lost 4 bases, and 13 bases lay in between. The CDR3 covers 14 residues. Germline V CDR1 and CDR2: MNHNS, SASEGT.

This chain links TRBV4-1 with TRBJ2-7; TRBD2 might be the D (6 bases). Germline CDR1 reads MGHRA; CDR2 reads YSYEKL. V dropped 5 bases and J dropped 6 bases, with 17 bases sitting between them. The CDR3 is 14 amino acids. The CDR3 nucleotides read TGCGCCAGCAGCTGGACTCCGTCCGGGGGCGAGCAGTACTTC. Protein product: CASSWTPSGGEQYF.

The chain combines TRBV5-1 with TRBJ2-1; D is perhaps TRBD2 (5 bases). The germline V gene encodes CDR1 SGHRS and CDR2 YFSETQ. Trimming cost V 0 bases and J 8 bases, with 18 bases left between them. This CDR3 region has 16 residues. CDR3 nucleotide sequence: TGCGCCAGCAGCTTGGTTGGGCGGGCGATAGGAGATGAGCAGTTCTTC. Encoded protein: CASSLVGRAIGDEQFF.

This rearrangement joins TRBV20-1 to TRBJ2-3; 9 bases are a match to TRBD2. V was pared by 3 bases and J by 1 base, with 14 bases of the junction left unmatched. Germline V lookup: CDR1 DFQATT, CDR2 SNEGSKA (reference sequence). The CDR3 spans 18 residues. The DNA for the CDR3 is TGCAGTGCTAGTTTGCCCAGCGGGGGGCCAAGGGGCACAGATACGCAGTATTTT. Translated: CSASLPSGGPRGTDTQYF.

The V call is TRBV7-9, the J call TRBJ1-5; possible D gene TRBD1, 6 bases. V was pared by 5 bases and J by 4 bases, with 12 bases between. CDR3 length: 14 residues. Germline V lookup: CDR1 SEHNR, CDR2 FQNEAQ (reference sequence). The CDR3 region is CASSPQGLNQPQHF. CDR3 bases: TGTGCCAGCAGCCCACAGGGTCTAAATCAGCCCCAGCATTTT.

V gene TRBV4-1 combines with J gene TRBJ2-1; 8 bases are shared with TRBD2. The CDR3 covers 16 residues. The germline V gene encodes CDR1 MGHRA and CDR2 YSYEKL. V lost 2 bases and J lost 3; bases outside the gene matches: 6. In nucleotides, the CDR3 is TGCGCCAGCAGCCAACCCCGCACTAGCGGCTACAATGAGCAGTTCTTC. Amino acid sequence: CASSQPRTSGYNEQFF.

V gene TRBV29-1 combines with J gene TRBJ2-7, with a tentative D call TRBD1 (6 bases). Germline values: CDR1 SQVTM, CDR2 ANQGSEA. CDR3 length: 12 amino acids. V lost 4 bases, J lost 4 bases, and 11 bases lay in between. The CDR3: CSVGGTNYEQYF. CDR3 DNA sequence: TGCAGCGTTGGAGGGACAAATTACGAGCAGTACTTC.

The rearrangement uses TRBV12-3 or TRBV12-4 and TRBJ1-2, with D hard to call. The V and J ends lost 3 bases and 4 bases respectively, with 9 bases between them. This CDR3 region has 13 residues. The CDR3, as DNA: TGTGCCAGCAGTTTCCTATCTCGCTATGGCTACACCTTC. This encodes CASSFLSRYGYTF.

The chain employs TRBV9 and TRBJ1-3; 9 bases fit TRBD1. The CDR3 is 15 residues long. V dropped 4 bases and J dropped 7; count of bases not matched to a gene: 9. The germline V gene has CDR1 SGDLS and CDR2 YYNGEE. The CDR3 region is CASSPADRGANTIYF. DNA for the CDR3: TGTGCCAGCAGCCCCGCGGACAGGGGAGCGAACACCATATATTTT.

This clone was detected once. CDR3 residues: CASSHSSTGINYGYTF. CDR3 sequence (DNA): TGCGCCAGCAGCCACTCCTCGACAGGTATTAACTATGGCTACACCTTC. V and J are TRBV4-1 and TRBJ1-2, with D possibly being TRBD1 (6 bases). From germline, CDR1 is MGHRA and CDR2 YSYEKL. The CDR3 loop spans 16 amino acids. Trimming cost V 3 bases and J 1 base, with 15 bases left between them.

The V gene is TRBV27, the J gene TRBJ2-7; D possibly corresponds to TRBD1 (6 bases). CDR1 and CDR2 from the germline V gene are MNHEY and SMNVEV (reference sequence). The CDR3 covers 15 residues. The germline V and J ends were trimmed by 2 bases and 2 bases, with 13 bases remaining between them. CDR3 DNA sequence: TGTGCCAGCAGTTTAGGGCTGGCAGGGGCCTACGAGCAGTACTTC. This sequence encodes CASSLGLAGAYEQYF.

This chain connects TRBV30 to TRBJ2-3; the match to TRBD2 covers 7 bases. The CDR3 extends over 16 amino acids. The germline gives CDR1 GTSNPN, CDR2 SVGIG (reference sequence). With V trimmed by 2 bases and J by 5 bases, 13 bases remained unmatched. CDR3 DNA: TGTGCCTGGAGTCGGGGGGAGGGAAGGGTAGTAGATACGCAGTATTTT. It codes for CAWSRGEGRVVDTQYF.

The chain couples TRBV18 to TRBJ1-1; weak D call: TRBD1 (6 bases). The CDR3 runs to 14 residues. V lost 5 bases and J 3 bases, leaving 13 bases between the germline ends. The germline gives CDR1 KGHSH, CDR2 LQKENI. CDR3 residues: CASSTYREHTEAFF. The CDR3 bases are TGTGCCAGCTCAACCTACAGGGAGCACACTGAAGCTTTCTTT.

This clone came up once. The J gene is TRBJ2-2, the V gene TRBV4-1, with D maybe TRBD1 (5 bases). CDR3 length: 15 amino acids. V lost 1 base to trimming and J lost 6 bases, with 12 bases between them. The germline CDR1 and CDR2 sequences are MGHRA and YSYEKL. The CDR3, as DNA: TGCGCCAGCAGCCAAGGGAAGGGGTACGCCGGGGAGCTGTTTTTT. This sequence encodes CASSQGKGYAGELFF.

The genes are TRBV29-1 and TRBJ1-5; the D gene is possibly TRBD1 (6 bases). CDR3 size: 12 residues. Trimming took off 5 bases at V and 5 bases at J, with 10 bases between the two ends. Per the germline V gene, CDR1 is SQVTM and CDR2 is ANQGSEA. The CDR3 region has the DNA TGCAGCGTTCAGGGGATGGATCAGCCCCAGCATTTT. Protein product: CSVQGMDQPQHF.

The chain links TRBV18 to TRBJ1-1; 7 bases are shared with TRBD1. V trimming: 2 bases; J trimming: 11 bases; junction bases outside the gene matches: 5. CDR1 and CDR2 (germline): KGHSH, LQKENI. The CDR3 length is 12 residues. In DNA form, the CDR3 reads TGTGCCAGCTCACCAGGGGACAGAGTGGCTTTCTTT. Translation: CASSPGDRVAFF.